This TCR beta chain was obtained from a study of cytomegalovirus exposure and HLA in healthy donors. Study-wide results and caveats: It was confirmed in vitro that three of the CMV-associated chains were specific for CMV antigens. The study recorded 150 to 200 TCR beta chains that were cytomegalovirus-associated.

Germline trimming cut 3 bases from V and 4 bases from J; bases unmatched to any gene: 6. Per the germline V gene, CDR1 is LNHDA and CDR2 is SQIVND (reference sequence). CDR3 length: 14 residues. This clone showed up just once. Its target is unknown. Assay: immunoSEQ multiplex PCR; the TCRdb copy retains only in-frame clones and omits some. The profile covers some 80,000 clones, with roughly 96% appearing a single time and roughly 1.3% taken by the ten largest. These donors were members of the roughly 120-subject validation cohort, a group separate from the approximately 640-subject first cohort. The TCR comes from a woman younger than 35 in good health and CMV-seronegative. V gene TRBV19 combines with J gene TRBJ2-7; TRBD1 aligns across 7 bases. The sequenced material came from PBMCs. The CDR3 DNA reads TGTGCCAGTAGTATTCGGGCGGACAGGTACGAGCAGTACTTC. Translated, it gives CASSIRADRYEQYF.